The source of this T cell receptor beta chain is a study of blood T cell repertoires in COVID-19. Turning to the study itself: Both acute and convalescent COVID-19 samples were obtained from the United States, Italy and Spain. T cells, B-cell-depleted T cells, or PBMCs provided the cDNA or gDNA that served as material.

Per the germline V gene, CDR1 is MNHEY and CDR2 is SVGAGI. This CDR3 is built from 15 residues. Trimming removed 0 bases at V and 5 bases at J, with 13 bases between. Methods used by the authors: For nucleated cells, counts were estimated from reference gene primer amplification. Measured with immunoSEQ multiplex PCR; TCRdb has only the in-frame clones, and not every one. The V and J calls and the clone size are those of that table, but D and trimming were determined from the DNA. This table has 120,000 or so clones, around 80% appearing once. The sequenced material came from peripheral blood. This TCR came from a man aged 35 to 55 with active or convalescent COVID-19. The V gene is TRBV6-5, the J gene TRBJ1-1; possibly TRBD1 for D (5 bases). The CDR3 is CASSYSIGGQTEAFF. The CDR3 DNA follows: TGTGCCAGCAGTTACTCGATCGGGGGTCAGACTGAAGCTTTCTTT.